The following is a T cell receptor (beta chain) sequence with its context. Antigen specificity is unknown. Specified treatment: some 20 received Ad26.COV2.S at low or high dose, single or two shots; roughly 5 received placebo; per-sample allocation not given. Sampling was performed 63 days after the first vaccine or placebo injection. The germline CDR1 and CDR2 sequences are SGHVS and FNYEAQ. This CDR3 is 14 amino acids long. With 5 bases clipped from V and 5 bases from J, the junction kept 9 bases outside the gene matches. This entry is derived from a study of Ad26.COV2.S vaccination and SARS-CoV-2 variants. Study details: Each vaccinee took Ad26.COV2.S intramuscularly, once or twice 56 days apart.

Profiling relied on immunoSEQ multiplex PCR, and the TCRdb table lists in-frame clones only, not all of them. The sample carries about 440,000 clones, less than 95% recorded once. Study-level findings and limits: Placebo recipients and vaccine recipients were similar in non-spike TCR breadth.

This specimen consisted of peripheral blood, obtained in a trial of Ad26.COV2.S vaccine versus placebo. The sequence was collected from a person between 18 and 59 years old who received the Ad26.COV2.S COVID-19 vaccine or a placebo. The V gene is TRBV7-6, the J gene TRBJ2-7, with 7 bases identical to TRBD1. Written as DNA, the CDR3 is TGTGCCAGCAGCCCCTGGGACAGTCCTCACGAGCAGTACTTC. Its protein is CASSPWDSPHEQYF.